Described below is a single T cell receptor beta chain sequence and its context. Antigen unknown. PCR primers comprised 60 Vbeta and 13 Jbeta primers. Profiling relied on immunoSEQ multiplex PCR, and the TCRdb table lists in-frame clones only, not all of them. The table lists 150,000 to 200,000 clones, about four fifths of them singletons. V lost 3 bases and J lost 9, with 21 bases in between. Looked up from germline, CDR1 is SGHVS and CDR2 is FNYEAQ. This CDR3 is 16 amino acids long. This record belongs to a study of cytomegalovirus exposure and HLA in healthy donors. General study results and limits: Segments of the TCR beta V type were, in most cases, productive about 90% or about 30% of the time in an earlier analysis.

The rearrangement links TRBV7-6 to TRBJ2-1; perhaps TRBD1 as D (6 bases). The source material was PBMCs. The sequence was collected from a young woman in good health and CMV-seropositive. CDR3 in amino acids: CASSFSYRAGNGEQFF. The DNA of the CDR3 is TGTGCCAGCAGCTTTTCGTACAGGGCCGGTAATGGTGAGCAGTTCTTC.